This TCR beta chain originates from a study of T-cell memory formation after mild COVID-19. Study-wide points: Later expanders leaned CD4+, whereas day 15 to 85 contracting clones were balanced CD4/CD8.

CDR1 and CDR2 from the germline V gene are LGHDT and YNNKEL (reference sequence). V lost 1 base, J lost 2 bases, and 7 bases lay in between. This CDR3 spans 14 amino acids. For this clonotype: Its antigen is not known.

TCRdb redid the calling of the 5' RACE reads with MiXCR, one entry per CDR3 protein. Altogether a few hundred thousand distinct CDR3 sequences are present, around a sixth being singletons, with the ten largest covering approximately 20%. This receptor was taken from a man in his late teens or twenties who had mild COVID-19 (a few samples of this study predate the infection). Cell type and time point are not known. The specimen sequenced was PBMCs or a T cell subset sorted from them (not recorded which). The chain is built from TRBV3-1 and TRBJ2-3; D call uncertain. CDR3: CASSQGADTDTQYF. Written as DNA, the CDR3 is TGTGCCAGCAGCCAAGGGGCGGACACAGATACGCAGTATTTT.